This TCR beta chain derives from a study of blood T cell repertoires in COVID-19. The method was immunoSEQ multiplex PCR; TCRdb's version includes in-frame clones alone and lacks a portion of them. The sample records 200,000 to 250,000 clones, under 90% being singletons. Losses at the gene ends were 7 bases for V and 2 bases for J; bases not matched to a gene: 7. The germline gives CDR1 LNHDA, CDR2 SQIVND (reference sequence). The CDR3 contains 14 residues. The receptor was isolated from a woman aged 55-69 years who had recovered from COVID-19. Sequencing was carried out using PBMCs or T cells enriched from blood (not recorded which). The chain recombines TRBV19 with TRBJ2-7; 8 bases fit TRBD1. The CDR3 coding sequence is TGTGCCAGTACCGACAGGGGACCTCCCTACGAGCAGTACTTC. Translation: CASTDRGPPYEQYF. The variable domain in full, completed from reference TRBV19 and TRBJ2-7, reads DGGITQSPKYLFRKEGQNVTLSCEQNLNHDAMYWYRQDPGQGLRLIYYSQIVNDFQKGDIAEGYSVSREKKESFPLTVTSAQKNPTAFYLCASTDRGPPYEQYFGPGTRLTVT.